This T cell receptor beta chain was recovered during a study of vaccination and CD4 T cells after COVID-19. The CDR3 is 14 residues long. Unmatched junction bases numbered 6, after V lost 3 bases and J lost 2 bases. Germline lookup yields CDR1 DFQATT and CDR2 SNEGSKA (reference sequence). This clonotype has more than one count but fewer than ten. Its specificity is not known. Specified treatment: approximately 9-day PBMC culture with coronavirus spike peptide pools or control peptides (ViraFEST assay). The unexposed donor's CD4+ T cells were collected before the COVID-19 pandemic (2011-2018). Sequenced with the Oncomine TCR Beta short-read assay was DNA taken from cultured CD4+ T cells. In TCRdb, the PCR reads were re-called with MiXCR into one record per CDR3 protein. The sample records about 9,500 distinct CDR3 sequences, approximately 48% being singletons.

The chain is built from TRBV20-1 and TRBJ2-5, with 7 nucleotides matching TRBD2. The receptor's source is a human donor in good health. Sequencing was carried out using CD4+ T cells from blood, cultured in vitro. CDR3: CSASPSGRQETQYF. CDR3 nucleotides: TGCAGTGCTAGTCCTAGCGGACGGCAAGAGACCCAGTACTTC.